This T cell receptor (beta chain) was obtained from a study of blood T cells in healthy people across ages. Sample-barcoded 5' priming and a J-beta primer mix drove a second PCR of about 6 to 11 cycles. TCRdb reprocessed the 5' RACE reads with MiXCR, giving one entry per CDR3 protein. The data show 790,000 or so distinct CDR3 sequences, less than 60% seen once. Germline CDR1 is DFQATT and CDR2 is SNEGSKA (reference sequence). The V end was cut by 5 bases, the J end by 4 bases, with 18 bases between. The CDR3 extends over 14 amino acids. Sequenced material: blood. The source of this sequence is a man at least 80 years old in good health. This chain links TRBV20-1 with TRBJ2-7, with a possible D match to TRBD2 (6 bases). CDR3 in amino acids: CSASPGDEGYEQYF. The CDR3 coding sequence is TGCAGTGCTTCCCCGGGAGATGAGGGTTACGAGCAGTACTTC.